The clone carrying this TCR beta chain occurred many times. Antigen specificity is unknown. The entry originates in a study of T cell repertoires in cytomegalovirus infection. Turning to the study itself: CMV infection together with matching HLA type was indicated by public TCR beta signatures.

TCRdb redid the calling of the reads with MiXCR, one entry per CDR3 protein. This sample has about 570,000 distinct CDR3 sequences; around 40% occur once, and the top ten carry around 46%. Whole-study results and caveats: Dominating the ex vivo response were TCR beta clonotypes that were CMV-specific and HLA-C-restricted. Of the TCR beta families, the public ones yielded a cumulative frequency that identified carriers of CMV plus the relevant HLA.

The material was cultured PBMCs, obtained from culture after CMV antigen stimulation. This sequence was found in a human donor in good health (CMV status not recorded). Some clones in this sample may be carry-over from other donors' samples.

The CDR3: CASSDYSGTNEQFF. In nucleotides, the CDR3 is TGTGCCAGCAGCGACTATAGCGGGACCAATGAGCAGTTCTTC. The chain uses TRBV7-2 and TRBJ2-1, with 8 bases matching TRBD2. The germline V gene has CDR1 SGHTA and CDR2 FQGNSA. The CDR3 sequence is 14 residues long. Trimming took 5 bases from V and 6 from J; bases not matched to a gene: 6.